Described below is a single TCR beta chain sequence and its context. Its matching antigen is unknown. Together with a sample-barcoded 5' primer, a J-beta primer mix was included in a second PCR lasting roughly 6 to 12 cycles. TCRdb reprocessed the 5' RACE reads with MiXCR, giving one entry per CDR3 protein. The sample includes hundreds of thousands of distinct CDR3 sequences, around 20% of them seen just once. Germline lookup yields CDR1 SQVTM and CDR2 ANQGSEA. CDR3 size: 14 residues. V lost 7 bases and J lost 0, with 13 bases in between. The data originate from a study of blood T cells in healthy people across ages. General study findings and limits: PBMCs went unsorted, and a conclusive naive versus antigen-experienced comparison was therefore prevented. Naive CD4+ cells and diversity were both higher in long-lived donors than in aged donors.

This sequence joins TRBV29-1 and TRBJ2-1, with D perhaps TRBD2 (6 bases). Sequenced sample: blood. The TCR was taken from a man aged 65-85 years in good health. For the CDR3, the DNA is TGCAGCGCCAACGCGGGAAACTCCTACAATGAGCAGTTCTTC. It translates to CSANAGNSYNEQFF.